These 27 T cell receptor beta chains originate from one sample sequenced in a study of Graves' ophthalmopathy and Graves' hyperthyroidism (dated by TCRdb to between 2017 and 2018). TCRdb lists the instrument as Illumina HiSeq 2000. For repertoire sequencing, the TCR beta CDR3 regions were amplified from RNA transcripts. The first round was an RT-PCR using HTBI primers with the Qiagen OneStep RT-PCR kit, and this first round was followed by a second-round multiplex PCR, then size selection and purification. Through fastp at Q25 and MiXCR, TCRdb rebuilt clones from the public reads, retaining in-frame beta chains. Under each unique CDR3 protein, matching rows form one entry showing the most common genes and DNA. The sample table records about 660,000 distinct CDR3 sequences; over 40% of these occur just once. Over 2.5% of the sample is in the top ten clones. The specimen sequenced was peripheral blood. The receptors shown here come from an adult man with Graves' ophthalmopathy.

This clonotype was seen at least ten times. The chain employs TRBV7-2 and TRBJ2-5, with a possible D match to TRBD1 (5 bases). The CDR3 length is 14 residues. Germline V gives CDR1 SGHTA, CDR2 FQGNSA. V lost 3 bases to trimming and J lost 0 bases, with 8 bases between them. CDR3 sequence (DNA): TGTGCCAGCAGCTTGACAGTCGACCAAGAGACCCAGTACTTC. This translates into CASSLTVDQETQYF.

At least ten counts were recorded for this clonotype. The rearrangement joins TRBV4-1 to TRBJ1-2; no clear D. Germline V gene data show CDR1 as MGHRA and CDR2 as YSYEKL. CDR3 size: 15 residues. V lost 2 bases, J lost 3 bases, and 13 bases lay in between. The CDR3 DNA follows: TGCGCCAGCAGCCAAAGAGTCCGGCGGGACTATGGCTACACCTTC. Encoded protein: CASSQRVRRDYGYTF.

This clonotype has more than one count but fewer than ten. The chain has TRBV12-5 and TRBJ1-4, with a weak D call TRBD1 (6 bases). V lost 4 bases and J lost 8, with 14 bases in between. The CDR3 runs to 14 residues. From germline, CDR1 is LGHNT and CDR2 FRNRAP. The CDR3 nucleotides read TGTGCTAGTGGTTACCCGCCGGGGGCGGAAAAACTGTTTTTT. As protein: CASGYPPGAEKLFF.

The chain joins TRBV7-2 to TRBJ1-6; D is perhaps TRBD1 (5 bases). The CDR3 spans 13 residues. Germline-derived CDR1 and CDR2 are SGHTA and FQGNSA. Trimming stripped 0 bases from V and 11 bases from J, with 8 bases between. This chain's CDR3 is CASSLAGDTPLHF. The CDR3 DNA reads TGTGCCAGCAGCTTAGCGGGGGATACACCCCTCCACTTT.

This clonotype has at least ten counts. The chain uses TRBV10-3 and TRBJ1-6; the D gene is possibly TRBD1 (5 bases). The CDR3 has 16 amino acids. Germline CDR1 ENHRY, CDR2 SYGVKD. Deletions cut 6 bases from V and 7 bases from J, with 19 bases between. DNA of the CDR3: TGTGCCATCAGCGAGACAGAACTTAAAGTGAATTCACCCCTCCACTTT. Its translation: CAISETELKVNSPLHF.

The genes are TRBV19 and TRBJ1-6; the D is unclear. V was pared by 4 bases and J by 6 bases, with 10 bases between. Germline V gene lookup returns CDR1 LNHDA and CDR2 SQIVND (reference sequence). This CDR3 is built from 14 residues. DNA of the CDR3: TGTGCCAGTAGTAGTTTGTGGACTAATTCACCCCTCCACTTT. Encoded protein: CASSSLWTNSPLHF. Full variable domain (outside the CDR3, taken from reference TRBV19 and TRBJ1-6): DGGITQSPKYLFRKEGQNVTLSCEQNLNHDAMYWYRQDPGQGLRLIYYSQIVNDFQKGDIAEGYSVSREKKESFPLTVTSAQKNPTAFYLCASSSLWTNSPLHFGNGTRLTVT.

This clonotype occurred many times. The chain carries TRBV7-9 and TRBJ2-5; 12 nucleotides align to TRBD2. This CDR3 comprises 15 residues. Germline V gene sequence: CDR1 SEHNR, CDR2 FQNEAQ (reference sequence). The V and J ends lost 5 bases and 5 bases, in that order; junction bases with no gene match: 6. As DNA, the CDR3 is TGTGCCAGCAGCGTGACTAGCGGGAGAAGGGAGACCCAGTACTTC. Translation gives CASSVTSGRRETQYF.

CDR3 DNA: TGCAGTGCCGCATCGGACAGGGACTATGGCTACACCTTC. It specifies CSAASDRDYGYTF. V and J are TRBV20-1 and TRBJ1-2; 8 bases fit TRBD1. Looked up from germline, CDR1 is DFQATT and CDR2 is SNEGSKA (reference sequence). The CDR3 extends over 13 amino acids. V dropped 6 bases and J dropped 3; count of bases not matched to a gene: 6.

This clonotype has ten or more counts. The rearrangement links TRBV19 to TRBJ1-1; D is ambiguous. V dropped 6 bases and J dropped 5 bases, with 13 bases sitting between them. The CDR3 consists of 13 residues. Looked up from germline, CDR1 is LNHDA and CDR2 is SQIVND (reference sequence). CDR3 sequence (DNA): TGTGCCAGTAGAATACATGTTGGGACTGAAGCTTTCTTT. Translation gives CASRIHVGTEAFF.

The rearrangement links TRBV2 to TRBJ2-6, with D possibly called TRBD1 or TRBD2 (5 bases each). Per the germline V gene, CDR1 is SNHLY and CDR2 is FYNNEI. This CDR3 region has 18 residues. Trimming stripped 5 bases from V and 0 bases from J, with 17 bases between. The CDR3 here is CASSSRPGRSSGANVLTF. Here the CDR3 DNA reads TGTGCCAGCAGTTCCCGACCGGGACGGAGCTCTGGGGCCAACGTCCTGACTTTC.

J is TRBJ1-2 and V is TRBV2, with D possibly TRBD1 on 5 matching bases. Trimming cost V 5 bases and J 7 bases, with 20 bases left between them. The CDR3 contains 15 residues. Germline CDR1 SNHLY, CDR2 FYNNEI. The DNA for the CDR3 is TGTGCCAGCAGTCCTAGGGGTGTGGGTGGAAGTGGCTACACCTTC. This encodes CASSPRGVGGSGYTF.

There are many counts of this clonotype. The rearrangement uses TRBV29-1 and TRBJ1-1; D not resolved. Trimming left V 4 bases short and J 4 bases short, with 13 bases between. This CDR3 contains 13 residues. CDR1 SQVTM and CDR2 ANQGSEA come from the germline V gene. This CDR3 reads CSVGDPAPTEAFF. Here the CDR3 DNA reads TGCAGCGTTGGTGACCCTGCACCCACTGAAGCTTTCTTT.

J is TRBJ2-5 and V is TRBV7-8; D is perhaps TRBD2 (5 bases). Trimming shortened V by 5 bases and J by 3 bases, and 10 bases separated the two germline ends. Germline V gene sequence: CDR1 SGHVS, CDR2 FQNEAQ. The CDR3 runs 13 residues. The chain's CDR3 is CASSLHGEETQYF. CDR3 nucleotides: TGTGCCAGCAGCCTGCACGGGGAAGAGACCCAGTACTTC. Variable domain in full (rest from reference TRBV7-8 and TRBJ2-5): GAGVSQSPRYKVAKRGQDVALRCDPISGHVSLFWYQQALGQGPEFLTYFQNEAQLDKSGLPSDRFFAERPEGSVSTLKIQRTQQEDSAVYLCASSLHGEETQYFGPGTRLLVL.

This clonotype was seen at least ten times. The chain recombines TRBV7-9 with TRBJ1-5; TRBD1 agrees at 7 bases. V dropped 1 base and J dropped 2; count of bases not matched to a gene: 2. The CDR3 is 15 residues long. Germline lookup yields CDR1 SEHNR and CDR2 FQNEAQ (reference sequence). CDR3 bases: TGTGCCAGCAGCTTAGGGGACAGCGGCAATCAGCCCCAGCATTTT. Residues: CASSLGDSGNQPQHF. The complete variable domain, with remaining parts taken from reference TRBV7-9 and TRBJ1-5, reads DTGVSQNPRHKITKRGQNVTFRCDPISEHNRLYWYRQTLGQGPEFLTYFQNEAQLEKSRLLSDRFSAERPKGSFSTLEIQRTEQGDSAMYLCASSLGDSGNQPQHFGDGTRLSIL.

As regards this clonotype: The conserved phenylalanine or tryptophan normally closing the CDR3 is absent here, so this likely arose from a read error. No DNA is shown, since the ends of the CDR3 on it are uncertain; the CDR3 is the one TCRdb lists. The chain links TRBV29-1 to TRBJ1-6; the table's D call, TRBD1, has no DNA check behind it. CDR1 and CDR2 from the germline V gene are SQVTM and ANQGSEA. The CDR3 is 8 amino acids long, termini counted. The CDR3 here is CSADPAGT.

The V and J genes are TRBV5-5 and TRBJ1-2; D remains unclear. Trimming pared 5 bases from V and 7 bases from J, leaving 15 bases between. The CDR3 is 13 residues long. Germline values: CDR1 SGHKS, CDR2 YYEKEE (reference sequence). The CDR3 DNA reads TGTGCCAGCAGTTTCGGTGGGGTTTCTGGCTACACCTTC. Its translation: CASSFGGVSGYTF.

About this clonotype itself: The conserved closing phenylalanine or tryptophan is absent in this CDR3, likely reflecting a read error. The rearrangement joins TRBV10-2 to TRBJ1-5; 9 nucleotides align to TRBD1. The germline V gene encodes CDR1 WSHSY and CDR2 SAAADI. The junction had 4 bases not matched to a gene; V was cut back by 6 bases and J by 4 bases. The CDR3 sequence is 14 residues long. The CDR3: CASSGGQGNQPQHL. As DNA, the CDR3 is TGCGCCAGCAGCGGGGGACAGGGTAATCAGCCCCAGCATCTT.

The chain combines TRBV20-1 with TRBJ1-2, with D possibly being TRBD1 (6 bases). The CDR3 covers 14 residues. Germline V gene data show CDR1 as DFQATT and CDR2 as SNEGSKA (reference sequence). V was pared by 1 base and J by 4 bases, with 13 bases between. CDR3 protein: CSARAQSDSYGYTF. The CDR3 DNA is TGCAGTGCTAGAGCACAATCGGACAGCTATGGCTACACCTTC.

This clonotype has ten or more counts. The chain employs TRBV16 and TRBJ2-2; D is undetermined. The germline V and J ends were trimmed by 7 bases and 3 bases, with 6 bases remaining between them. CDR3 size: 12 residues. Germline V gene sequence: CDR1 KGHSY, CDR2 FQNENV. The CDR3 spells CASNSDTGELFF. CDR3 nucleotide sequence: TGTGCCAGCAACAGCGACACCGGGGAGCTGTTTTTT.

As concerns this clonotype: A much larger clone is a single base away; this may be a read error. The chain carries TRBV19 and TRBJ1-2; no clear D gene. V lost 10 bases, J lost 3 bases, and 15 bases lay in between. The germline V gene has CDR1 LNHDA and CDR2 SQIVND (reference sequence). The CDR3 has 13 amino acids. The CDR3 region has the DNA TGTGCCAAAAGATCGACGGCACACTATGGCTACACCTTC. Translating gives CAKRSTAHYGYTF.

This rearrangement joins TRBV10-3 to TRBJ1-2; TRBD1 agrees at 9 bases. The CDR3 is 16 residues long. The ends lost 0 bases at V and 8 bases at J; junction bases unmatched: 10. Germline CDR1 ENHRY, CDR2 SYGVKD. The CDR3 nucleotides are TGTGCCATCAGTGAGTCGAGGGGTGGGGACAGGGACGGCTACACCTTC. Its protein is CAISESRGGDRDGYTF.

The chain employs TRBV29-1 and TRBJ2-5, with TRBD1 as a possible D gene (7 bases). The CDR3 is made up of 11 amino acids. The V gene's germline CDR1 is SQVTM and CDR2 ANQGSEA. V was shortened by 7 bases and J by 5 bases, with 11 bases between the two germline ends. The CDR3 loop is CSAGGQETQYF. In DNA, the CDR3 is TGCAGCGCCGGGGGACAGGAGACCCAGTACTTC. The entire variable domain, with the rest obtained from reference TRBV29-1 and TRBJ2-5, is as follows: SAVISQKPSRDICQRGTSLTIQCQVDSQVTMMFWYRQQPGQSLTLIATANQGSEATYESGFVIDKFPISRPNLTFSTLTVSNMSPEDSSIYLCSAGGQETQYFGPGTRLLVL.

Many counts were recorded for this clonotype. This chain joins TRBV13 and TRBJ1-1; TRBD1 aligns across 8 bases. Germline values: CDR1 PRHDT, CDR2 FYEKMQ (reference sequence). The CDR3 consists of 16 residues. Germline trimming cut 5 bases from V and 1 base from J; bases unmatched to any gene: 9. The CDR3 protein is CASSLRQGRGNTEAFF. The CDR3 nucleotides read TGTGCCAGCAGCCTCCGACAGGGGAGAGGGAACACTGAAGCTTTCTTT. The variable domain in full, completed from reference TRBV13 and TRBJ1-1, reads AAGVIQSPRHLIKEKRETATLKCYPIPRHDTVYWYQQGPGQDPQFLISFYEKMQSDKGSIPDRFSAQQFSDYHSELNMSSLELGDSALYFCASSLRQGRGNTEAFFGQGTRLTVV.

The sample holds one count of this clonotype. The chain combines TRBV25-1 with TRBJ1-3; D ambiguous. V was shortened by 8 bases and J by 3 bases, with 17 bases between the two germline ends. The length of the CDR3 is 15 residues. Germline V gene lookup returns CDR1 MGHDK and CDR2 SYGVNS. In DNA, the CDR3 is TGTGCCAGCTCACCACCGGGAGGGAATGGAAACACCATATATTTT. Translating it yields CASSPPGGNGNTIYF.

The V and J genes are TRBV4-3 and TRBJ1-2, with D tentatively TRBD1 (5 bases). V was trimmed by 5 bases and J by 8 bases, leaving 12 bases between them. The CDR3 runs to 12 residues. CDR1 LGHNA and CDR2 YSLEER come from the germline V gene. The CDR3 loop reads CASSTWGSGYTF. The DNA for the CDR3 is TGCGCCAGCAGCACCTGGGGCTCCGGCTACACCTTC.

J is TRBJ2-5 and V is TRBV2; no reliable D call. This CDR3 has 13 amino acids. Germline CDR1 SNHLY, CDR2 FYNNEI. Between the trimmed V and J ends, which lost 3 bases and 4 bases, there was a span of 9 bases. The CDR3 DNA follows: TGTGCCAGCAGTGACACCTCCGGAGAGACCCAGTACTTC. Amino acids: CASSDTSGETQYF.

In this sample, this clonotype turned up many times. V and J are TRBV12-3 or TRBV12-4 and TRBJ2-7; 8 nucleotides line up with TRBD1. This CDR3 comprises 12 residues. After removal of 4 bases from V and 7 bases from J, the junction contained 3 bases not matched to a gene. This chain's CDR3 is CASSWTGWEQYF. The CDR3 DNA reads TGTGCCAGCAGTTGGACAGGGTGGGAGCAGTACTTC.